The rows below give T cell receptor beta chains drawn from one sample of a study of shared clonotypes between healthy human individuals. The assay was immunoSEQ multiplex PCR, and TCRdb's table has in-frame clones only and misses some. The repertoire holds around 1,100,000 clones, with 70% to 85% as singletons. What was sequenced was memory CD4+ T cells from PBMCs. The receptor source for this set is a man aged 18 to 30 in good health. Some clones in this sample may be carry-over from other donors' samples. Both conserved end residues are part of each CDR3. Fields, in order: J gene, clone size, V gene, D gene, CDR3 protein, CDR3 DNA. The D gene is left open where the match is weak. Size tells how often a clone was seen (once, few, many) or the class of an expanded clone, and some rows leave it out.

J: TRBJ1-1
size: -
V: TRBV6-5
D: -
CDR3: CASSKQGFNTEAFF
DNA: TGTGCCAGCAGCAAACAGGGCTTTAACACTGAAGCTTTCTTT

J: TRBJ2-1
size: -
V: TRBV27
D: TRBD2
CDR3: CASSTPLRGSINEQFF
DNA: TGTGCCAGCAGTACCCCTTTACGCGGGAGTATCAATGAGCAGTTCTTC

J: TRBJ2-1
size: few
V: TRBV9
D: -
CDR3: CASSVDRDNEQFF
DNA: TGTGCCAGCAGCGTAGACAGGGACAATGAGCAGTTCTTC

J: TRBJ2-7
size: -
V: TRBV30
D: -
CDR3: CAWKYQGRTYEQYF
DNA: TGTGCCTGGAAGTATCAGGGACGCACCTACGAGCAGTACTTC

J: TRBJ1-1
size: -
V: TRBV11-2
D: -
CDR3: CASSSISHGYTEAFF
DNA: TGTGCCAGCAGCTCAATAAGTCACGGGTACACTGAAGCTTTCTTT

J: TRBJ2-3
size: once
V: TRBV11-1
D: TRBD1
CDR3: CASSLRGLGTDTQYF
DNA: TGTGCCAGCAGCTTAAGGGGGCTCGGCACAGATACGCAGTATTTT

J: TRBJ2-5
size: -
V: TRBV4-1
D: TRBD1
CDR3: CASSQGGRTGGEETQYF
DNA: TGCGCCAGCAGCCAAGGGGGGCGGACAGGGGGCGAAGAGACCCAGTACTTC

J: TRBJ2-3
size: -
V: TRBV9
D: TRBD2
CDR3: CASSAQRSSGAGVDTQYF
DNA: TGTGCCAGCAGCGCCCAGAGGTCTAGCGGGGCCGGGGTGGATACGCAGTATTTT

J: TRBJ2-1
size: -
V: TRBV7-3
D: -
CDR3: CASSLNRGGEQFF
DNA: TGTGCCAGCAGCCTCAACAGGGGAGGTGAGCAGTTCTTC

J: TRBJ2-3
size: once
V: TRBV18
D: TRBD2
CDR3: CASSPSGSTDTQYF
DNA: TGTGCCAGCTCACCTAGCGGGAGCACAGATACGCAGTATTTT

J: TRBJ1-2
size: -
V: TRBV5-4
D: -
CDR3: CASSLAGQGSGYTF
DNA: TGTGCCAGCAGCTTGGCCGGGCAGGGGAGTGGCTACACCTTC

J: TRBJ1-1
size: once
V: TRBV5-6
D: -
CDR3: CASSLKGWYTEAFF
DNA: TGTGCCAGCAGCTTGAAAGGGTGGTACACTGAAGCTTTCTTT

J: TRBJ1-1
size: -
V: TRBV5-1
D: -
CDR3: CASSARDANTEAFF
DNA: TGCGCCAGCAGCGCCCGGGACGCTAACACTGAAGCTTTCTTT

J: TRBJ2-3
size: -
V: TRBV28
D: TRBD2
CDR3: CASKRDLGLYTQYF
DNA: TGTGCCAGTAAGCGGGACTTGGGATTATATACGCAGTATTTT

J: TRBJ2-4
size: many
V: TRBV28
D: -
CDR3: CASSLSRSLAKNIQYF
DNA: TGTGCCAGCAGTTTATCGCGCTCACTAGCCAAAAACATTCAGTACTTC

J: TRBJ2-1
size: -
V: TRBV9
D: -
CDR3: CASSVDSPWMDGPEQFF
DNA: TGTGCCAGCAGCGTGGATTCCCCTTGGATGGACGGACCCGAGCAGTTCTTC

J: TRBJ2-7
size: few
V: TRBV29-1
D: -
CDR3: CSAQTSNSYEQYF
DNA: TGCAGCGCTCAGACATCCAACTCCTACGAGCAGTACTTC

J: TRBJ2-7
size: -
V: TRBV27
D: -
CDR3: CASSPRGGTIYEQYF
DNA: TGTGCCAGCAGTCCACGGGGCGGGACGATCTACGAGCAGTACTTC